These 7 T cell receptor beta chains originate from one sample sequenced in a study of control samples from healthy donors and cancer patients (dated by TCRdb to 2018 to 2021). Library preparation was by the immunoSEQ multiplex PCR assay. TCRdb obtained this table from immuneACCESS and retained in-frame rearrangements with V and J assigned. These tables miss some clones; where compared with another copy, unresolved V genes account for less than half of the shortfall, and the remainder is unexplained. A total of 95,000 to 130,000 clones appear in this sample, roughly nine tenths of them only once. The top ten clones comprise 1.1% of the sample. The specimen sequenced was PBMCs. These receptors were taken from a woman aged 45-59 years with colorectal cancer.

The CDR3 region is CASVSGVSYNSPLHF. The CDR3 nucleotides are TGTGCCAGCGTTAGTGGGGTATCCTATAATTCACCCCTCCACTTT. The chain carries TRBV2 and TRBJ1-6; D is ambiguous. This CDR3 is built from 15 residues. V shed 8 bases and J shed 1 base, with 12 bases lying between them. The germline V gene has CDR1 SNHLY and CDR2 FYNNEI.

Here the CDR3 DNA reads TGTGCCAGCAGCTTAGGGACAGGGGTCGGCTACACCTTC. Protein: CASSLGTGVGYTF. The chain combines TRBV7-8 with TRBJ1-2, with TRBD1 matching over 9 bases. Trimming at V came to 1 base and at J to 8 bases, leaving 2 bases not matched to a gene. The V gene's germline CDR1 is SGHVS and CDR2 FQNEAQ. The CDR3 contains 13 residues. The full variable domain, in which reference TRBV7-8 and TRBJ1-2 provide the parts outside the CDR3, is GAGVSQSPRYKVAKRGQDVALRCDPISGHVSLFWYQQALGQGPEFLTYFQNEAQLDKSGLPSDRFFAERPEGSVSTLKIQRTQQEDSAVYLCASSLGTGVGYTFGSGTRLTVV.

The rearrangement links TRBV27 to TRBJ2-7; 7 bases line up with TRBD1. The CDR3 spans 14 residues. The ends lost 3 bases at V and 0 bases at J; junction bases unmatched: 2. Germline CDR1 MNHEY, CDR2 SMNVEV (reference sequence). CDR3 in amino acids: CASSFRQGSYEQYF. The CDR3 region has the DNA TGTGCCAGCAGTTTCCGACAGGGCTCCTACGAGCAGTACTTC.

The gene calls are TRBV7-3 and TRBJ2-5; D is possibly TRBD2 (5 bases). The germline CDR1 and CDR2 sequences are SGHTA and FQGTGA. Between the trimmed V and J ends, which lost 2 bases and 5 bases, there was a span of 9 bases. This CDR3 is built from 13 residues. CDR3 residues: CASSLPPGETQYF. CDR3 bases: TGTGCCAGCAGCTTACCCCCGGGGGAGACCCAGTACTTC. The full variable domain, in which reference TRBV7-3 and TRBJ2-5 provide the parts outside the CDR3, is GAGVSQTPSNKVTEKGKYVELRCDPISGHTALYWYRQSLGQGPEFLIYFQGTGAADDSGLPNDRFFAVRPEGSVSTLKIQRTERGDSAVYLCASSLPPGETQYFGPGTRLLVL.

The genes are TRBV29-1 and TRBJ1-2, with 7 positions matching TRBD1. Germline V gene data show CDR1 as SQVTM and CDR2 as ANQGSEA. Losses at the gene ends were 4 bases for V and 2 bases for J; bases not matched to a gene: 1. The CDR3 covers 12 residues. In nucleotides, the CDR3 is TGCAGCGTTGGGGGACAGAACTATGGCTACACCTTC. It codes for CSVGGQNYGYTF. Drawing the rest from reference TRBV29-1 and TRBJ1-2, the complete variable domain is SAVISQKPSRDICQRGTSLTIQCQVDSQVTMMFWYRQQPGQSLTLIATANQGSEATYESGFVIDKFPISRPNLTFSTLTVSNMSPEDSSIYLCSVGGQNYGYTFGSGTRLTVV.

V usage is TRBV28 and J usage is TRBJ2-4; D is tentatively TRBD1 or TRBD2 (6 bases each). The V end lost 5 bases, the J end lost 6 bases, and 11 bases lay between the germline ends. The length of the CDR3 is 13 residues. The germline gives CDR1 MDHEN, CDR2 SYDVKM. CDR3 in amino acids: CASSPEGGNIQYF. DNA of the CDR3: TGTGCCAGCAGTCCGGAGGGGGGAAACATTCAGTACTTC.

The chain joins TRBV11-2 to TRBJ2-7; possible D gene TRBD2, 5 bases. CDR1 and CDR2 from the germline V gene are SGHAT and FQNNGV. Trimming took 2 bases from V and 3 from J, leaving 14 bases between them. CDR3 length: 15 amino acids. The CDR3 is CASSLLGGLGYEQYF. DNA for the CDR3: TGTGCCAGCAGCTTATTGGGCGGGCTAGGCTACGAGCAGTACTTC.